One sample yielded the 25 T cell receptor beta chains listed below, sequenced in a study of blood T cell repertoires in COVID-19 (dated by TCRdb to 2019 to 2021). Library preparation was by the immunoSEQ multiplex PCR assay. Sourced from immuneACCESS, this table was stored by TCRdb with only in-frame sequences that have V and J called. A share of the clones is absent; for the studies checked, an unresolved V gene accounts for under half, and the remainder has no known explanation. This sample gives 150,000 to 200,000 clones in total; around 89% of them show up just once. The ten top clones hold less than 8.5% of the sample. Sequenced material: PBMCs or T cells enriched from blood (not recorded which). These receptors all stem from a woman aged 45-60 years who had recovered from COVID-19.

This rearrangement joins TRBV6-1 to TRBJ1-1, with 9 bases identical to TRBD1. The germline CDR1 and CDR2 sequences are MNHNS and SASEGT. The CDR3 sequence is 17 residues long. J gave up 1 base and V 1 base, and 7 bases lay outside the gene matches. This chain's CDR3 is CASSEVNRGRGNTEAFF. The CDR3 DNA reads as TGTGCCAGCAGTGAAGTCAACAGGGGGCGAGGGAACACTGAAGCTTTCTTT.

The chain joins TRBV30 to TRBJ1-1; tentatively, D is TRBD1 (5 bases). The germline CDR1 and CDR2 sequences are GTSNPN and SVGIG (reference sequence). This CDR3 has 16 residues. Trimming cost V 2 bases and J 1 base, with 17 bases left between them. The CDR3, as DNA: TGTGCCTGGAGTAGACGGGCAGGGAATCCGAACACTGAAGCTTTCTTT. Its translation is CAWSRRAGNPNTEAFF.

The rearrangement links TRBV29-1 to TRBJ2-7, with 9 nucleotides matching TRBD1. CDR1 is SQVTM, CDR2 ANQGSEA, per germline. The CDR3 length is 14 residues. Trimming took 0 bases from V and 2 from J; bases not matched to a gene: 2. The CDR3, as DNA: TGCAGCGTTGAAGAAGACAGGGGGACCTACGAGCAGTACTTC. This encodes CSVEEDRGTYEQYF.

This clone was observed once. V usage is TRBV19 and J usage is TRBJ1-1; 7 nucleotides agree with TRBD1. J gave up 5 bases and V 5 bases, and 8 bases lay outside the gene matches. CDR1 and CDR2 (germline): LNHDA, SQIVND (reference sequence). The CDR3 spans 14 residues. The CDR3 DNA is TGTGCCAGTAGTCTGAGACAGGGTGAGACTGAAGCTTTCTTT. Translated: CASSLRQGETEAFF.

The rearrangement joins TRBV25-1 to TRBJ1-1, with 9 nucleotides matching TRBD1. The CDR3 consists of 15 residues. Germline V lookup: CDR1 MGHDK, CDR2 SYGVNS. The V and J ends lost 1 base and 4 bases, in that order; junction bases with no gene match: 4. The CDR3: CASSEWETGGTEAFF. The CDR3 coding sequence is TGTGCCAGCAGTGAATGGGAGACAGGGGGCACTGAAGCTTTCTTT.

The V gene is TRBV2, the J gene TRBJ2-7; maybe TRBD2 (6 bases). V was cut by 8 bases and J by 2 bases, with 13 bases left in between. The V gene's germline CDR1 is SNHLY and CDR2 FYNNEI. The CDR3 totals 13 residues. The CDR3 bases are TGTGCCAGCGGGGGGACTTTGGCCTACGAGCAGTACTTC. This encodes CASGGTLAYEQYF.

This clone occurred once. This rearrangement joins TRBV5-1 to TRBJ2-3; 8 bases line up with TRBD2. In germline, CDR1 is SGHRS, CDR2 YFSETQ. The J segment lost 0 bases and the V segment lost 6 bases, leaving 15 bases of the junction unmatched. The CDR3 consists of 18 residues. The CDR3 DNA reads TGCGCCAGCATGCCATCGAGCGGGGGCGTTTCTAGCACAGATACGCAGTATTTT. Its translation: CASMPSSGGVSSTDTQYF.

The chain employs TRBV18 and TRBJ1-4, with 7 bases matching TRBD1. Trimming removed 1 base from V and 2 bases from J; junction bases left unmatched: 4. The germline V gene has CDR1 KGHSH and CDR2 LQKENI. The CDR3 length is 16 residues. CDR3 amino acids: CASSPRQGGTNEKLFF. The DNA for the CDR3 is TGTGCCAGCTCACCACGACAGGGTGGTACTAATGAAAAACTGTTTTTT.

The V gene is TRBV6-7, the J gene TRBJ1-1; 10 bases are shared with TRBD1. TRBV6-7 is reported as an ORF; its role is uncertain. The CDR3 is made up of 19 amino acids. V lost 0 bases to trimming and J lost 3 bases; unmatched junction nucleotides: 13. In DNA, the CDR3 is TGTGCCAGCAGTTACTCCGGACAGGGGGTGGTTGGCTTGTACACTGAAGCTTTCTTT. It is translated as CASSYSGQGVVGLYTEAFF.

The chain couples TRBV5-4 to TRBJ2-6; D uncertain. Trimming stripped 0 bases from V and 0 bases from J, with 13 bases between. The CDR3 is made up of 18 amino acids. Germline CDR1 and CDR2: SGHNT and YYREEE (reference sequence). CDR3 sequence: CASSLALSPNSGANVLTF. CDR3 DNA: TGTGCCAGCAGCTTGGCCCTATCACCGAACTCTGGGGCCAACGTCCTGACTTTC. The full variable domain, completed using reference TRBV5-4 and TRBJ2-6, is ETGVTQSPTHLIKTRGQQVTLRCSSQSGHNTVSWYQQALGQGPQFIFQYYREEENGRGNFPPRFSGLQFPNYSSELNVNALELDDSALYLCASSLALSPNSGANVLTFGAGSRLTVL.

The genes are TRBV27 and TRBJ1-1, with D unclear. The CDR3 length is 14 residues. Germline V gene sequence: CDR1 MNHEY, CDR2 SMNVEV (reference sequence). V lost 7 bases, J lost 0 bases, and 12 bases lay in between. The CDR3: CASTSRLLNTEAFF. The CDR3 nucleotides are TGTGCCAGCACCTCGCGTTTATTGAACACTGAAGCTTTCTTT.

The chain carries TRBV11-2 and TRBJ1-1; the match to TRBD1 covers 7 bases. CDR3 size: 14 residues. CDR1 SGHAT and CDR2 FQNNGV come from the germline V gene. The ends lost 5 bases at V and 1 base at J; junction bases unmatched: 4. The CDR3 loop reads CASSPYRGNTEAFF. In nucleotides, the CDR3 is TGTGCCAGCAGCCCCTACAGGGGGAACACTGAAGCTTTCTTT.

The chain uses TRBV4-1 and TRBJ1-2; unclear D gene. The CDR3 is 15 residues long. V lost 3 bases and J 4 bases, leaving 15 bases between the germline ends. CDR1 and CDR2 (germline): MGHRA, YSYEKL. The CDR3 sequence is CASSQPTSGSYGYTF. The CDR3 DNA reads TGCGCCAGCAGCCAGCCCACGAGTGGGAGCTATGGCTACACCTTC.

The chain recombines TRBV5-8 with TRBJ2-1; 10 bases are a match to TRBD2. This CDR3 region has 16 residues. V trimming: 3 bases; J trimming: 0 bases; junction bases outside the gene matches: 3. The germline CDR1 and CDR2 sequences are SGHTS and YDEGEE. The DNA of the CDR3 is TGTGCCAGCAGCTGGACTAGCGGAAGCTCCTACAATGAGCAGTTCTTC. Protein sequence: CASSWTSGSSYNEQFF.

The CDR3 nucleotides read TGCGCCAGCAGCTTGGCCCCTTCCCGGGGGAGGGAGAATGAGCAGTTCTTC. It specifies CASSLAPSRGRENEQFF. The chain links TRBV5-1 to TRBJ2-1; 7 bases match TRBD2. Per the germline V gene, CDR1 is SGHRS and CDR2 is YFSETQ. Trimming removed 0 bases from V and 7 bases from J; junction bases left unmatched: 13. CDR3 length: 17 amino acids.

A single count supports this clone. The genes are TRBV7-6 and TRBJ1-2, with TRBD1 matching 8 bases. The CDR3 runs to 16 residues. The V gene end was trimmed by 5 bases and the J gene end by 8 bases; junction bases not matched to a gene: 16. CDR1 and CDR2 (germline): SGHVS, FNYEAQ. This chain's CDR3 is CASSPYRGDQGKGYTF. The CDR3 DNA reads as TGTGCCAGCAGCCCCTACAGGGGGGATCAGGGGAAGGGCTACACCTTC.

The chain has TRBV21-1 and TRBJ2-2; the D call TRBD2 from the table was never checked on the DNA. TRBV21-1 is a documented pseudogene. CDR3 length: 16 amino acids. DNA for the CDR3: TGTGCCAGCTGTCTGGCGGGGGGCTCCTTTACCGGGGAGCTGTTTTTT. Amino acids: CASCLAGGSFTGELFF.

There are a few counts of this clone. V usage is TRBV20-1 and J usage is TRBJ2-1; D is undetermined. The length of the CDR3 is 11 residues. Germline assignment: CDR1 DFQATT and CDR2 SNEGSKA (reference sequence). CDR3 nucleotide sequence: TGCAGCCCCCAGGTATACAATGAGCAGTTCTTC. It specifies CSPQVYNEQFF.

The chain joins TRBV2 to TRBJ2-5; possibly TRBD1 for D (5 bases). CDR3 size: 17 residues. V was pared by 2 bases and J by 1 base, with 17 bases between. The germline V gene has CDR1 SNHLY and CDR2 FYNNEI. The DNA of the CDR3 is TGTGCCAGCAGTGAACGGGTTGGTGTTCAGGGCCAAGAGACCCAGTACTTC. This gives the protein CASSERVGVQGQETQYF.

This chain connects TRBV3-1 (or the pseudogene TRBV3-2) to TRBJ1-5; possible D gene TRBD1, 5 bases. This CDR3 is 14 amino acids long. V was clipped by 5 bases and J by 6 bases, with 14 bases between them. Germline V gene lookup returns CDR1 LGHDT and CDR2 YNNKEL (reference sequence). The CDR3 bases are TGTGCCAGCAGCAGCCGGGGGGGTTCTCAGCCCCAGCATTTT. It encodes CASSSRGGSQPQHF.

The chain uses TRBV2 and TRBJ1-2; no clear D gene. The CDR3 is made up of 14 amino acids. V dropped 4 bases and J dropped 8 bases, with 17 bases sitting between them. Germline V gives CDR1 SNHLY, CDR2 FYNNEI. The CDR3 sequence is CASSVTSRGLGYTF. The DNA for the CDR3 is TGTGCCAGCAGTGTTACCTCCCGCGGACTCGGCTACACCTTC.

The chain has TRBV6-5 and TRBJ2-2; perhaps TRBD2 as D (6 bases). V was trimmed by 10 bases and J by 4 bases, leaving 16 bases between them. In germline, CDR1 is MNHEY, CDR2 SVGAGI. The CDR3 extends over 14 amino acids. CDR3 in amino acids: CATHGTPSTGELFF. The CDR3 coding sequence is TGTGCCACCCACGGGACTCCATCCACCGGGGAGCTGTTTTTT.

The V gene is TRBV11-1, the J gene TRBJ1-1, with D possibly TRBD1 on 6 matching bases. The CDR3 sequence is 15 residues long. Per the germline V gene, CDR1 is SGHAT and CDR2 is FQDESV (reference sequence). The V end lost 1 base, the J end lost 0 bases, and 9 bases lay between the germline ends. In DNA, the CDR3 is TGTGCCAGCAGCTTAGAGGGGACATTGAACACTGAAGCTTTCTTT. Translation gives CASSLEGTLNTEAFF.

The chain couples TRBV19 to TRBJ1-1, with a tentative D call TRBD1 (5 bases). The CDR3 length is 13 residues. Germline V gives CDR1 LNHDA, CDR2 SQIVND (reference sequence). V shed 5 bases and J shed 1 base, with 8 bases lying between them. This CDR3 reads CASSFGQNTEAFF. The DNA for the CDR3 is TGTGCCAGTAGTTTCGGACAGAACACTGAAGCTTTCTTT.

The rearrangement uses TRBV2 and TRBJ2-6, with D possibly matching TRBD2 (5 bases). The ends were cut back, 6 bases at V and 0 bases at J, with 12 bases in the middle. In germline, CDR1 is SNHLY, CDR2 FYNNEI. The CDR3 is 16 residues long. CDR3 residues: CASSASRFSGANVLTF. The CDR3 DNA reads TGTGCCAGCAGCGCTAGCCGTTTCTCTGGGGCCAACGTCCTGACTTTC.